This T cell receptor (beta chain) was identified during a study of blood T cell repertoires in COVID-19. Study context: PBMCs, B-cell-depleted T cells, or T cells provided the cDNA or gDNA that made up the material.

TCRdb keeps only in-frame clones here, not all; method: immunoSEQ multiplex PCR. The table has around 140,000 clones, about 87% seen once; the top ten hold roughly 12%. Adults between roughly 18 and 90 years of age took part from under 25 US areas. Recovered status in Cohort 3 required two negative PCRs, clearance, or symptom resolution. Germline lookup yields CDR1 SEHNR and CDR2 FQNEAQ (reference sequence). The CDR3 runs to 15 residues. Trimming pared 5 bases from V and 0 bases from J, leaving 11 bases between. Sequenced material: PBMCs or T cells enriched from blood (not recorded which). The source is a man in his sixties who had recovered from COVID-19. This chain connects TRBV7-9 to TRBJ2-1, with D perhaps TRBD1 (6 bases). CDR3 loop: CASSVDRLSYNEQFF. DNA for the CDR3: TGTGCCAGCAGCGTCGACAGGCTCTCCTACAATGAGCAGTTCTTC.